This T cell receptor (beta chain) emerged from a study of T cell clonality in common variable immunodeficiency. Per germline, CDR1 MNHEY and CDR2 SMNVEV (reference sequence). V shed 4 bases and J shed 9 bases, with 25 bases lying between them. This CDR3 spans 17 amino acids. Study-wide results and caveats: Shared TCRbeta clones were fewer between CVID subjects than controls. CVID patient heterogeneity limited repertoire-clinical complication correlations.

Profiling relied on immunoSEQ multiplex PCR, and the TCRdb table lists in-frame clones only, not all of them. This repertoire holds under 35,000 clones, and none appear only once. This clone showed up many times. Its antigen is not identified. The read ends 3 residues before the CDR3 terminus; that terminus is restored from the germline J gene. Blood samples were heparinized, roughly 5 to 8 ml per donor. The chain joins TRBV27 to TRBJ2-1; perhaps TRBD1 as D (5 bases). The receptor's source is a person aged 18-70 years in good health. Specimen: peripheral blood mononuclear cells. CDR3 sequence reads: CASSYSRQLLPASEQFF. The sequenced part of the CDR3 DNA is TGTGCCAGCAGTTACTCCCGACAGCTCTTACCAGCCTCTGAG.